Shown below are 23 T cell receptor beta chains from a single sample sequenced in a study of shared clonotypes between healthy human individuals. Sequenced by immunoSEQ multiplex PCR; TCRdb stores in-frame clones only, minus some. In the table there are around 510,000 clones, around 95% of which are singletons. The sample was naive CD4+ T cells sorted from blood. Subset in this sample: CD45RA+ positively selected. The origin of the receptors is a woman in her twenties or thirties in good health.

V gene TRBV10-3 combines with J gene TRBJ1-5, with no clear D. This CDR3 comprises 13 residues. Deletions cut 2 bases from V and 4 bases from J, with 6 bases between. Germline V gives CDR1 ENHRY, CDR2 SYGVKD. In nucleotides, the CDR3 is TGTGCCATCAGTGAGAGAGGGAATCAGCCCCAGCATTTT. This sequence encodes CAISERGNQPQHF.

V is TRBV5-8 and J is TRBJ2-7, with 10 bases that match TRBD1. Germline V gene lookup returns CDR1 SGHTS and CDR2 YDEGEE. V gave up 4 bases and J gave up 4 bases; unmatched junction bases: 5. The CDR3 extends over 14 amino acids. CDR3 sequence reads: CASSVTGGGYEQYF. CDR3 DNA sequence: TGTGCCAGCAGCGTGACAGGGGGCGGATACGAGCAGTACTTC.

The V and J genes are TRBV7-2 and TRBJ1-1; maybe TRBD1 (6 bases). Germline V gene sequence: CDR1 SGHTA, CDR2 FQGNSA. This CDR3 is built from 15 residues. V was cut by 5 bases and J by 1 base, with 14 bases left in between. CDR3 loop: CASSLFRGTNTEAFF. In DNA, the CDR3 is TGTGCCAGCAGCCTATTCAGGGGCACGAACACTGAAGCTTTCTTT.

J is TRBJ2-7 and V is TRBV27; D may be TRBD1 or TRBD2 (5 bases each). Deletions cut 5 bases from V and 7 bases from J, with 18 bases between. This CDR3 has 14 residues. CDR1 is MNHEY and CDR2 is SMNVEV in the germline V gene (reference sequence). CDR3 sequence: CASSRRDPPGEQYF. DNA of the CDR3: TGTGCCAGCAGTCGCCGGGACCCACCTGGGGAGCAGTACTTC.

The CDR3 DNA is TGTGCCAGCAGTTGGGCGCTTGGGGACATGAACACTGAAGCTTTCTTT. Its protein product is CASSWALGDMNTEAFF. J is TRBJ1-1 and V is TRBV28, with D possibly being TRBD1 (6 bases). V dropped 4 bases and J dropped 0 bases, with 15 bases sitting between them. From germline, CDR1 is MDHEN and CDR2 SYDVKM. This CDR3 has 16 residues.

This clone was observed once. The chain has TRBV9 and TRBJ1-3, with D perhaps TRBD1 (5 bases). V was cut by 0 bases and J by 4 bases, with 5 bases left in between. Germline V gene lookup returns CDR1 SGDLS and CDR2 YYNGEE. The CDR3 runs 13 residues. Here the CDR3 reads CASSVDRGNTIYF. CDR3 coding DNA: TGTGCCAGCAGCGTAGACAGGGGAAACACCATATATTTT.

The chain is built from TRBV18 and TRBJ2-7; D unclear. Germline V lookup: CDR1 KGHSH, CDR2 LQKENI. V was cut by 2 bases and J by 0 bases, with 8 bases left in between. This CDR3 is built from 14 residues. The CDR3, as DNA: TGTGCCAGCTCACCAGCCGGTCCCTCCTACGAGCAGTACTTC. Its protein is CASSPAGPSYEQYF.

The chain couples TRBV11-1 to TRBJ2-5; D is possibly TRBD1 (5 bases). The DNA end lines up better with TRBJ2-7; the J call may be wrong. In germline, CDR1 is SGHAT, CDR2 FQDESV (reference sequence). CDR3 length: 15 residues. CDR3 bases: TGTGCCAGCAGCTTAGAACTATGGGGCGTCGACGAGCAGTACTTC. It is translated as CASSLELWGVDEQYF.

A remark on this clone: At one boundary the junction diverges from the germline segment, which might be a read error. The V and J genes are TRBV7-9 and TRBJ1-4; TRBD1 might be the D (5 bases). CDR1 is SEHNR and CDR2 is FQNEAQ in the germline V gene (reference sequence). CDR3 length equals 14 residues. The CDR3 bases are TGTGTCAGCAGCTCCCCCCCGGGACTTGAAAAACTGTTTTTT. This codes for CVSSSPPGLEKLFF.

This clone was picked up one time. The chain links TRBV29-1 to TRBJ1-6; tentative D call: TRBD1 (5 bases). The CDR3 covers 13 residues. Germline V CDR1 and CDR2: SQVTM, ANQGSEA. The DNA for the CDR3 is TGCAGTCCAAGATCCAGGGATAATTCACCCCTCCACTTT. It codes for CSPRSRDNSPLHF.

This clone came up once. This CDR3 reads CASRSQVNSPLHF. The CDR3 coding sequence is TGCGCCAGCAGAAGTCAGGTGAATTCACCCCTCCACTTT. The rearrangement links TRBV10-2 to TRBJ1-6; no clear D gene. Germline CDR1 WSHSY, CDR2 SAAADI. The length of the CDR3 is 13 residues. Trimming pared 6 bases from V and 7 bases from J, leaving 10 bases between.

This sequence joins TRBV2 and TRBJ1-6, with a weak D call TRBD1 (5 bases). The CDR3 consists of 13 residues. V lost 6 bases, J lost 7 bases, and 10 bases lay in between. CDR1 is SNHLY, CDR2 FYNNEI, per germline. The CDR3 is CASRGDVNSPLHF. In DNA, the CDR3 is TGTGCCAGCAGGGGGGATGTAAATTCACCCCTCCACTTT.

The J gene is TRBJ1-6, the V gene TRBV11-3; no clear D. The CDR3 length is 13 residues. Trimming removed 3 bases at V and 11 bases at J, with 11 bases between. Germline V CDR1 and CDR2: SGHNT, YENEEA. The CDR3 nucleotides read TGTGCCAGCAGCTTGAGGGAGGGCACACCCCTCCACTTT. It yields the protein CASSLREGTPLHF.

The chain uses TRBV7-2 and TRBJ2-2; D might be TRBD1 (5 bases). The V and J ends lost 5 bases and 9 bases respectively, with 10 bases between them. Per germline, CDR1 SGHTA and CDR2 FQGNSA. This CDR3 spans 12 amino acids. This CDR3 reads CASSPRERELFF. In nucleotides, the CDR3 is TGTGCCAGCAGCCCCAGGGAACGGGAGCTGTTTTTT.

The J gene is TRBJ1-1, the V gene TRBV27, with D perhaps TRBD1 (5 bases). The CDR3 is made up of 14 amino acids. CDR1 MNHEY and CDR2 SMNVEV come from the germline V gene (reference sequence). Between the trimmed V and J ends, which lost 5 bases and 4 bases, there was a span of 14 bases. The CDR3 region has the DNA TGTGCCAGCAGTGCATACCAGGGTGGCACTGAAGCTTTCTTT. This gives the protein CASSAYQGGTEAFF.

This clone showed up just once. This rearrangement joins TRBV19 to TRBJ2-7; 9 nucleotides agree with TRBD2. Germline values: CDR1 LNHDA, CDR2 SQIVND (reference sequence). The CDR3 extends over 14 amino acids. V lost 6 bases and J lost 6; bases outside the gene matches: 9. The CDR3 nucleotides are TGTGCCAGTAGGAGGGCTGGACTAGCGACCGAGCAGTACTTC. Its protein is CASRRAGLATEQYF.

This sequence joins TRBV29-1 and TRBJ2-1, with 7 nucleotides matching TRBD2. Germline V gives CDR1 SQVTM, CDR2 ANQGSEA. Trimming removed 0 bases from V and 11 bases from J; junction bases left unmatched: 4. The CDR3 loop spans 12 amino acids. CDR3 region: CSVEETGTKQFF. DNA of the CDR3: TGCAGCGTTGAAGAAACCGGGACTAAGCAGTTCTTC.

The chain employs TRBV18 and TRBJ2-7, with D uncertain. Germline V gene lookup returns CDR1 KGHSH and CDR2 LQKENI. The CDR3 has 16 amino acids. The V end lost 3 bases, the J end lost 0 bases, and 15 bases lay between the germline ends. The CDR3 DNA reads as TGTGCCAGCTCACCTCCAGGATTGTATCCCTCCTACGAGCAGTACTTC. Protein product: CASSPPGLYPSYEQYF.

Concerning this clone itself: This specimen includes other DNA sequences encoding the same CDR3. V gene TRBV6-5 combines with J gene TRBJ1-5; D is ambiguous. CDR1 is MNHEY, CDR2 SVGAGI, per germline. Trimming cost V 0 bases and J 2 bases, with 5 bases left between them. CDR3 length: 14 residues. In nucleotides, the CDR3 is TGTGCCAGCAGTTACTCGAGAGGCAATCAGCCCCAGCATTTT. Encoded protein: CASSYSRGNQPQHF.

The rearrangement links TRBV18 to TRBJ1-4, with D possibly being TRBD1 (6 bases). The germline V gene encodes CDR1 KGHSH and CDR2 LQKENI. The V end lost 6 bases, the J end lost 5 bases, and 16 bases lay between the germline ends. The CDR3 totals 15 residues. CDR3 sequence: CASSQTGQENEKLFF. The CDR3 DNA sequence: TGTGCCAGCTCGCAGACGGGACAAGAGAATGAAAAACTGTTTTTT.

The gene calls are TRBV7-9 and TRBJ1-3, with a possible D match to TRBD1 (5 bases). The ends were cut back, 5 bases at V and 4 bases at J, with 27 bases in the middle. Per the germline V gene, CDR1 is SEHNR and CDR2 is FQNEAQ (reference sequence). The CDR3 runs to 19 residues. CDR3 coding DNA: TGTGCCAGCAGCCGTAAGAGACCAGTCGTTCCAGGGATGGGAAACACCATATATTTT. Protein product: CASSRKRPVVPGMGNTIYF.

The chain links TRBV7-6 to TRBJ2-7; 9 bases align to TRBD2. This CDR3 spans 15 amino acids. The junction had 4 bases not matched to a gene; V was cut back by 0 bases and J by 4 bases. Germline CDR1 reads SGHVS; CDR2 reads FNYEAQ. The CDR3 region has the DNA TGTGCCAGCAGCTTAGCGCCTAGCGGGAATTACGAGCAGTACTTC. Protein sequence: CASSLAPSGNYEQYF.

The chain couples TRBV5-4 to TRBJ2-2; D is possibly TRBD2 (5 bases). The germline CDR1 and CDR2 sequences are SGHNT and YYREEE (reference sequence). Trimming cost V 4 bases and J 5 bases, with 24 bases left between them. The CDR3 consists of 18 residues. CDR3 nucleotide sequence: TGTGCCAGCAGCCGGCCAGGAACAGAGCCATCGGGGACCGGGGAGCTGTTTTTT. Translating gives CASSRPGTEPSGTGELFF. The entire variable domain, with the rest obtained from reference TRBV5-4 and TRBJ2-2, is as follows: ETGVTQSPTHLIKTRGQQVTLRCSSQSGHNTVSWYQQALGQGPQFIFQYYREEENGRGNFPPRFSGLQFPNYSSELNVNALELDDSALYLCASSRPGTEPSGTGELFFGEGSRLTVL.